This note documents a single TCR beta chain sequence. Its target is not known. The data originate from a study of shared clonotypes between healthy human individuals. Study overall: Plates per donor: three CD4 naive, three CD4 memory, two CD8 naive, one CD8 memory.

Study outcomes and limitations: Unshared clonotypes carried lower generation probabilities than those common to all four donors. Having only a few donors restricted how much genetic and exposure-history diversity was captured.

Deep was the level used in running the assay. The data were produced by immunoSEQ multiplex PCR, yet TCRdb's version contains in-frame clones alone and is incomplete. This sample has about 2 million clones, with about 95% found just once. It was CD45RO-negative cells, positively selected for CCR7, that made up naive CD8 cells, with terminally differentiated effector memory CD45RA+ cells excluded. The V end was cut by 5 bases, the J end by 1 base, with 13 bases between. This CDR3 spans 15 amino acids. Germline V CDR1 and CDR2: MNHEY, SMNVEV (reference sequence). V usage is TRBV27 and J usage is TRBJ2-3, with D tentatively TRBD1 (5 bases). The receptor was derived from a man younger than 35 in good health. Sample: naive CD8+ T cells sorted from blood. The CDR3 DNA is TGTGCCAGCAGTGACAGCCTTCTGGGCACAGATACGCAGTATTTT. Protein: CASSDSLLGTDTQYF.